The 20 T cell receptor beta chains below come from one sample, sequenced in a study of regulatory T cells in long-lasting Graves disease. The time point denotes: persistent/refractory GD, antithyroid drugs over 5 years with positive TRAb. From RNA extracted from PBMCs, the TCR library was made. Library construction for TCR beta used iRepertoire HTBI primers and Arm-PCR of CDR3 regions. TCRdb independently ran MiXCR on the multiplex PCR reads; one entry per CDR3 protein. This table holds 700,000 or so distinct CDR3 sequences, approximately 29% found once. The specimen was peripheral blood mononuclear cells (PBMCs), collected when the disease was refractory, from a patient treated with antithyroid drugs. All receptors derive from a female donor with Graves disease.

V usage is TRBV20-1 and J usage is TRBJ1-2, with 12 bases that match TRBD1. The V gene's germline CDR1 is DFQATT and CDR2 SNEGSKA (reference sequence). The V gene end was trimmed by 5 bases and the J gene end by 5 bases; junction bases not matched to a gene: 3. The CDR3 has 13 residues. This CDR3 reads CSAAGQGAYGYTF. The CDR3 coding sequence is TGCAGTGCTGCGGGACAGGGGGCTTATGGCTACACCTTC.

This clonotype was recorded a few times. The gene calls are TRBV7-8 and TRBJ1-5; D uncertain. The CDR3 sequence is 15 residues long. V lost 5 bases and J lost 0, with 11 bases in between. Germline V gives CDR1 SGHVS, CDR2 FQNEAQ. The DNA for the CDR3 is TGTGCCAGCAGCAAGGCCCAACGTAGCAATCAGCCCCAGCATTTT. It yields the protein CASSKAQRSNQPQHF.

This clonotype was detected many times. Here the CDR3 reads CASSFYTQTGGYEQYF. The CDR3 DNA sequence: TGTGCCAGCAGTTTTTACACACAGACCGGAGGCTACGAGCAGTACTTC. The J gene is TRBJ2-7, the V gene TRBV28, with D perhaps matching TRBD2 (5 bases). Trimming left V 3 bases short and J 3 bases short, with 18 bases between. CDR3 length equals 16 residues. Germline V gene lookup returns CDR1 MDHEN and CDR2 SYDVKM.

This clonotype was detected only a few times. The J gene is TRBJ1-6, the V gene TRBV27; 11 nucleotides agree with TRBD1. The germline V gene encodes CDR1 MNHEY and CDR2 SMNVEV (reference sequence). The ends lost 5 bases at V and 6 bases at J; junction bases unmatched: 6. CDR3 length: 16 residues. The CDR3 DNA reads TGTGCCAGCAGTCCTGGACAGGGGGCGCGTAATTCACCCCTCCACTTT. Protein: CASSPGQGARNSPLHF.

This clonotype was seen repeatedly, ten times or more. In nucleotides, the CDR3 is TGTGCCAGCTCACCTGTAATGGACACTGAAGCTTTCTTT. Encoded protein: CASSPVMDTEAFF. The chain employs TRBV18 and TRBJ1-1; D is undetermined. CDR1 is KGHSH, CDR2 LQKENI, per germline. The CDR3 runs 13 residues. V was pared by 3 bases and J by 3 bases, with 8 bases between.

This clonotype was observed a few times. CDR3: CSVEADNTEAFF. Here the CDR3 DNA reads TGCAGCGTTGAGGCAGATAACACTGAAGCTTTCTTT. The V and J genes are TRBV29-1 and TRBJ1-1; D gene unclear. Germline CDR1 is SQVTM and CDR2 is ANQGSEA. Trimming cost V 3 bases and J 2 bases, with 7 bases left between them. The CDR3 is 12 residues long.

This clonotype was seen a handful of times. CDR3 in DNA: TGTGCCAGCAGCGACCCCACTGAAGCTTTCTTT. The encoded protein is CASSDPTEAFF. The gene calls are TRBV25-1 and TRBJ1-1; D gene ambiguous. Trimming left V 6 bases short and J 4 bases short, with 6 bases between. Germline lookup yields CDR1 MGHDK and CDR2 SYGVNS. This CDR3 contains 11 residues.

This clonotype has a handful of counts. The CDR3 sequence is CASSPYGGPNTEAFF. CDR3 bases: TGCGCCAGCAGCCCCTACGGAGGACCCAACACTGAAGCTTTCTTT. The J gene is TRBJ1-1, the V gene TRBV5-1; no firm D call. The germline gives CDR1 SGHRS, CDR2 YFSETQ. The CDR3 is 15 residues long. V was shortened by 4 bases and J by 2 bases, with 15 bases between the two germline ends.

As regards this clonotype: Given a much more abundant clone one base away, this may be a read error. The chain joins TRBV12-3 or TRBV12-4 to TRBJ1-4; D remains ambiguous. This CDR3 is built from 14 residues. The DNA of the CDR3 is TGTGCCAGCAGTTTAGGTTCACAGAATGGAAAACTGTTTTTT. Amino acids: CASSLGSQNGKLFF.

This clonotype was seen only a few times. The chain has TRBV19 and TRBJ1-1; D might be TRBD1 (6 bases). The CDR3 spans 14 residues. Trimming shortened V by 7 bases and J by 4 bases, and 16 bases separated the two germline ends. Germline CDR1 reads LNHDA; CDR2 reads SQIVND (reference sequence). CDR3 loop: CASNVDRSFTEAFF. In DNA, the CDR3 is TGTGCCAGTAACGTAGACAGGTCCTTCACTGAAGCTTTCTTT.

This clonotype appeared many times. The V gene is TRBV7-8, the J gene TRBJ1-5; tentatively, D is TRBD1 (6 bases). The CDR3 loop spans 16 amino acids. Germline V gene lookup returns CDR1 SGHVS and CDR2 FQNEAQ. Trimming removed 5 bases at V and 0 bases at J, with 14 bases between. DNA for the CDR3: TGTGCCAGCAGCCTAGGGACAACCCTTAGCAATCAGCCCCAGCATTTT. Amino acid sequence: CASSLGTTLSNQPQHF. The complete variable domain, with remaining parts taken from reference TRBV7-8 and TRBJ1-5, reads GAGVSQSPRYKVAKRGQDVALRCDPISGHVSLFWYQQALGQGPEFLTYFQNEAQLDKSGLPSDRFFAERPEGSVSTLKIQRTQQEDSAVYLCASSLGTTLSNQPQHFGDGTRLSIL.

Regarding this clonotype: An end of the junction does not agree with germline; a read error may underlie this. The genes are TRBV5-1 and TRBJ2-2, with a weak D call TRBD1 (5 bases). Per the germline V gene, CDR1 is SGHRS and CDR2 is YFSETQ. The CDR3 is 14 residues long. The CDR3 DNA is TGCACCAGCAGCTTGACCCAGGGCTCCGGGGAGCTGTTTTTT. This translates into CTSSLTQGSGELFF.

The chain links TRBV5-5 to TRBJ1-2; D is unresolved. This CDR3 has 15 amino acids. Germline-derived CDR1 and CDR2 are SGHKS and YYEKEE (reference sequence). V was pared by 0 bases and J by 5 bases, with 14 bases between. In DNA form, the CDR3 reads TGTGCCAGCAGCTTGGCTCCAGGCGATCATTATGGCTACACCTTC. Translating gives CASSLAPGDHYGYTF. The full variable domain, rest sourced from reference TRBV5-5 and TRBJ1-2, is DAGVTQSPTHLIKTRGQQVTLRCSPISGHKSVSWYQQVLGQGPQFIFQYYEKEERGRGNFPDRFSARQFPNYSSELNVNALLLGDSALYLCASSLAPGDHYGYTFGSGTRLTVV.

This clonotype was seen a few times. This chain joins TRBV6-1 and TRBJ2-5; possibly TRBD1 for D (6 bases). The V end lost 0 bases, the J end lost 4 bases, and 15 bases lay between the germline ends. Germline V gene sequence: CDR1 MNHNS, CDR2 SASEGT. The CDR3 spans 16 residues. CDR3 amino acids: CASSEAYQGIGETQYF. CDR3 nucleotides: TGTGCCAGCAGTGAAGCCTATCAGGGGATAGGAGAGACCCAGTACTTC.

V and J are TRBV11-2 and TRBJ1-3; 9 nucleotides agree with TRBD1. J lost 4 bases, V lost 2 bases, and 6 bases had no gene match. CDR1 SGHAT and CDR2 FQNNGV come from the germline V gene. This CDR3 comprises 16 residues. The CDR3 spells CASSLKWDRDGNTIYF. The CDR3 bases are TGTGCCAGCAGCTTAAAGTGGGACAGGGACGGAAACACCATATATTTT. The entire variable domain, with the rest obtained from reference TRBV11-2 and TRBJ1-3, is as follows: EAGVAQSPRYKIIEKRQSVAFWCNPISGHATLYWYQQILGQGPKLLIQFQNNGVVDDSQLPKDRFSAERLKGVDSTLKIQPAKLEDSAVYLCASSLKWDRDGNTIYFGEGSWLTVV.

The chain employs TRBV20-1 and TRBJ1-1; no clear D gene. The CDR3 is 9 amino acids. The V gene's germline CDR1 is DFQATT and CDR2 SNEGSKA (reference sequence). The CDR3 sequence is CTPTPEAFF. The CDR3 DNA follows: TGCACCCCGACGCCTGAAGCTTTCTTT.

This clonotype was seen a handful of times. The chain joins TRBV30 to TRBJ1-1; 8 bases agree with TRBD1. This CDR3 region has 17 residues. Germline trimming cut 0 bases from V and 3 bases from J; bases unmatched to any gene: 12. Looked up from germline, CDR1 is GTSNPN and CDR2 is SVGIG (reference sequence). The CDR3 DNA is TGTGCCTGGAGTGTAAATCCTGTTAGGACAGGGTACACTGAAGCTTTCTTT. Amino acid sequence: CAWSVNPVRTGYTEAFF.

Only a few counts were recorded for this clonotype. This chain uses TRBV12-3 or TRBV12-4 with TRBJ2-3; D perhaps matches TRBD1 (5 bases). The ends were cut back, 3 bases at V and 2 bases at J, with 12 bases in the middle. The CDR3 has 15 residues. The CDR3 DNA reads TGTGCCAGCAGTTTTAACAGGATCTCCACAGATACGCAGTATTTT. Its translation is CASSFNRISTDTQYF.

This clonotype was detected a few times. V usage is TRBV11-2 and J usage is TRBJ2-5, with TRBD2 matching over 15 bases. Losses at the gene ends were 5 bases for V and 3 bases for J; bases not matched to a gene: 7. CDR1 and CDR2 from the germline V gene are SGHAT and FQNNGV. This CDR3 comprises 17 residues. The CDR3: CASSPGTSGRSEETQYF. The DNA for the CDR3 is TGTGCCAGCAGCCCTGGGACTAGCGGGAGGAGTGAAGAGACCCAGTACTTC.

This clonotype has just a few counts. The J gene is TRBJ2-7, the V gene TRBV3-1; 10 bases line up with TRBD1. CDR3 length equals 15 residues. The V and J ends lost 4 bases and 4 bases, in that order; junction bases with no gene match: 7. The germline V gene has CDR1 LGHDT and CDR2 YNNKEL (reference sequence). The CDR3 bases are TGTGCCAGCAGCCCTACGACAGGGGGCCCTTACGAGCAGTACTTC. Protein: CASSPTTGGPYEQYF.